This TCR beta chain was profiled in a study of neoadjuvant nivolumab and ipilimumab in lung cancer. Study details: The combination arm added day-1 ipilimumab 1 mg/kg to nivolumab 3 mg/kg on days 1, 15, 29.

Using immunoSEQ multiplex PCR, the repertoire was profiled, and TCRdb retains in-frame clones only, with some absent. The data show about 8,800 clones, under 90% seen once. Deletions cut 3 bases from V and 1 base from J, with 6 bases between. Germline CDR1 reads LNHDA; CDR2 reads SQIVND (reference sequence). This CDR3 has 13 residues. Study outcomes and limitations: From pretherapy to surgery, tumor richness and clonality rose with dual therapy. TCR receptors were sequenced in few samples. Higher pretherapy blood TCR richness went with higher resected-tumor richness.

Turning to this clone: Its antigen is undetermined.

Source: tumor tissue, taken after neoadjuvant nivolumab, alone or with ipilimumab, at or shortly before surgery. The source is an adult with non-small cell lung cancer. The J gene is TRBJ1-2, the V gene TRBV19; D unclear. CDR3 sequence (DNA): TGTGCCAGTAGTATGGTGGTTAACTATGGCTACACCTTC. Encoded protein: CASSMVVNYGYTF.